A single sample gave rise to the 22 T cell receptor beta chains below, sequenced in a study of blood T cell repertoires in COVID-19. TCRdb's table, derived via immunoSEQ multiplex PCR, lists solely in-frame clones and lacks some. The data contain roughly 260,000 clones, more than 85% of them singletons. Sequenced input: peripheral blood. The receptors come from a person aged 18-35 years with COVID-19, enrolled during active disease.

The CDR3 nucleotides read TGTGCCACCAGTGGCGGGACGGCCTATCAGCCCCAGCATTTT. This sequence encodes CATSGGTAYQPQHF. The chain carries TRBV24-1 and TRBJ1-5; TRBD1 might be the D (5 bases). V lost 5 bases to trimming and J lost 5 bases, with 12 bases between them. There are 14 residues in the CDR3. Germline assignment: CDR1 KGHDR and CDR2 SFDVKD.

The sample holds one count of this clone. J is TRBJ2-1 and V is TRBV25-1, with 9 bases fitting TRBD2. J was trimmed by 8 bases and V by 4 bases; bases with no gene match: 18. CDR3 length: 18 residues. Per the germline V gene, CDR1 is MGHDK and CDR2 is SYGVNS. This chain's CDR3 is CASSGVEQPSGIKDEQFF. In DNA, the CDR3 is TGTGCCAGCAGTGGAGTTGAGCAACCTAGCGGGATTAAAGATGAGCAGTTCTTC.

The chain is built from TRBV7-8 and TRBJ1-3; 11 positions agree with TRBD1. CDR1 and CDR2 from the germline V gene are SGHVS and FQNEAQ. With 6 bases clipped from V and 3 bases from J, the junction kept 1 base outside the gene matches. The CDR3 covers 14 residues. As DNA, the CDR3 is TGTGCCAGCAGGGGACAGGGGGTTGGAAACACCATATATTTT. Residues: CASRGQGVGNTIYF.

The rearrangement links TRBV6-5 to TRBJ2-5; possible D gene TRBD2, 5 bases. Trimming cost V 6 bases and J 2 bases, with 10 bases left between them. The CDR3 extends over 13 amino acids. The germline CDR1 and CDR2 sequences are MNHEY and SVGAGI. The CDR3 reads CASRDGGQETQYF. CDR3 bases: TGTGCCAGCAGAGACGGAGGACAAGAGACCCAGTACTTC.

The chain employs TRBV5-1 and TRBJ2-5; 10 bases align to TRBD2. With V trimmed by 1 base and J by 5 bases, 5 bases remained unmatched. The CDR3 loop spans 15 amino acids. Germline CDR1 reads SGHRS; CDR2 reads YFSETQ. This CDR3 reads CASSLPAGGSETQYF. The CDR3 nucleotides read TGCGCCAGCAGCTTGCCAGCGGGAGGGTCGGAGACCCAGTACTTC.

V and J are TRBV18 and TRBJ2-2; D may be TRBD1 (5 bases). Trimming stripped 1 base from V and 0 bases from J, with 6 bases between. The CDR3 covers 15 residues. CDR1 and CDR2 from the germline V gene are KGHSH and LQKENI. The CDR3 reads CASSPRGANTGELFF. In nucleotides, the CDR3 is TGTGCCAGCTCACCACGGGGCGCGAACACCGGGGAGCTGTTTTTT.

The rearrangement uses TRBV6-2 or TRBV6-3 and TRBJ2-7, with TRBD2 matching 7 bases. Germline CDR1 MNHEY, CDR2 SVGEGT. The CDR3 spans 14 residues. J gave up 4 bases and V 2 bases, and 5 bases lay outside the gene matches. CDR3 sequence reads: CASSYGLGAYEQYF. The DNA of the CDR3 is TGTGCCAGCAGTTACGGACTAGGTGCGTACGAGCAGTACTTC.

The chain links TRBV5-6 to TRBJ2-1, with D possibly being TRBD1 (6 bases). The CDR3 has 16 amino acids. V gave up 4 bases and J gave up 0 bases, with 14 bases separating them. Germline-derived CDR1 and CDR2 are SGHDT and YYEEEE. This CDR3 reads CASSPRQESSYNEQFF. In DNA form, the CDR3 reads TGTGCCAGCAGCCCCAGACAGGAAAGCTCCTACAATGAGCAGTTCTTC.

The chain combines TRBV9 with TRBJ2-1, with TRBD2 matching over 10 bases. This CDR3 region has 17 residues. CDR1 and CDR2 from the germline V gene are SGDLS and YYNGEE. Trimming cost V 0 bases and J 5 bases; bases outside gene matches: 8. CDR3: CASSVGEREGQNNEQFF. The DNA for the CDR3 is TGTGCCAGCAGCGTAGGAGAGCGGGAGGGCCAGAACAATGAGCAGTTCTTC.

This chain joins TRBV11-1 and TRBJ2-2; TRBD1 might be the D (6 bases). CDR3 length equals 15 residues. In germline, CDR1 is SGHAT, CDR2 FQDESV (reference sequence). Trimming stripped 6 bases from V and 6 bases from J, with 17 bases between. In DNA form, the CDR3 reads TGTGCCAGCAGTCATTTACAGGGAATCGCCGGGGAGCTGTTTTTT. This gives the protein CASSHLQGIAGELFF.

This rearrangement joins TRBV5-6 to TRBJ2-7, with 10 bases identical to TRBD2. Germline V gene data show CDR1 as SGHDT and CDR2 as YYEEEE. Unmatched junction bases numbered 9, after V lost 4 bases and J lost 2 bases. The CDR3 spans 16 residues. The CDR3 loop is CASSPPGLAGAYEQYF. CDR3 sequence (DNA): TGTGCCAGCAGCCCCCCGGGGCTAGCGGGAGCCTACGAGCAGTACTTC.

Turning to this clone: The sample has other DNA sequences that encode this CDR3 too. This chain uses TRBV9 with TRBJ2-2; the match to TRBD1 covers 8 bases. The CDR3 sequence is 15 residues long. Germline V gene lookup returns CDR1 SGDLS and CDR2 YYNGEE. Trimming cost V 0 bases and J 6 bases; bases outside gene matches: 4. This CDR3 reads CASSVGQGAPGELFF. The CDR3 DNA is TGTGCCAGCAGCGTAGGTCAGGGGGCGCCCGGGGAGCTGTTTTTT. Using reference TRBV9 and TRBJ2-2 for the parts outside the CDR3, the full variable domain is DSGVTQTPKHLITATGQRVTLRCSPRSGDLSVYWYQQSLDQGLQFLIQYYNGEERAKGNILERFSAQQFPDLHSELNLSSLELGDSALYFCASSVGQGAPGELFFGEGSRLTVL.

The V gene is TRBV6-6, the J gene TRBJ2-5; D is ambiguous. CDR3 size: 13 residues. Per the germline V gene, CDR1 is MNHNY and CDR2 is SVGAGI (reference sequence). V was trimmed by 6 bases and J by 3 bases, leaving 11 bases between them. The CDR3 DNA reads TGTGCCAGCAGAGAAAGCCTAGAAGAGACCCAGTACTTC. It codes for CASRESLEETQYF.

V and J are TRBV6-5 and TRBJ1-4; a weak D match, TRBD1 (5 bases). Trimming pared 6 bases from V and 0 bases from J, leaving 11 bases between. Germline lookup yields CDR1 MNHEY and CDR2 SVGAGI. The CDR3 length is 15 residues. The CDR3 region has the DNA TGTGCCAGCAGAGCTGTGACAGCAACTAATGAAAAACTGTTTTTT. This sequence encodes CASRAVTATNEKLFF.

V and J are TRBV11-2 and TRBJ1-1, with a weak D call TRBD1 (5 bases). This CDR3 has 13 residues. The ends were cut back, 6 bases at V and 1 base at J, with 9 bases in the middle. Germline lookup yields CDR1 SGHAT and CDR2 FQNNGV. The CDR3 region is CASRPDRNTEAFF. The CDR3 bases are TGTGCCAGCAGACCAGACAGGAACACTGAAGCTTTCTTT.

The rearrangement joins TRBV14 to TRBJ2-3, with 8 positions matching TRBD2. Germline values: CDR1 SGHDN, CDR2 FVKESK. With V trimmed by 3 bases and J by 5 bases, 7 bases remained unmatched. The length of the CDR3 is 15 residues. The DNA of the CDR3 is TGTGCCAGCAGCCACATCGGGAGGGCCGTAGATACGCAGTATTTT. It yields the protein CASSHIGRAVDTQYF.

V gene TRBV18 combines with J gene TRBJ2-2; no definite D call. CDR3 length: 12 residues. Germline V gives CDR1 KGHSH, CDR2 LQKENI. V was cut by 6 bases and J by 5 bases, with 7 bases left in between. This chain's CDR3 is CASSSGTGELFF. In DNA form, the CDR3 reads TGTGCCAGCTCGTCCGGGACCGGGGAGCTGTTTTTT.

J is TRBJ2-5 and V is TRBV28; D unclear. The CDR3 loop spans 12 amino acids. V was shortened by 9 bases and J by 3 bases, with 11 bases between the two germline ends. Germline CDR1 is MDHEN and CDR2 is SYDVKM. The CDR3 reads CASSRGEETQYF. Here the CDR3 DNA reads TGTGCCAGTTCTCGAGGAGAAGAGACCCAGTACTTC. Full variable domain (remainder filled in from reference TRBV28 and TRBJ2-5): DVKVTQSSRYLVKRTGEKVFLECVQDMDHENMFWYRQDPGLGLRLIYFSYDVKMKEKGDIPEGYSVSREKKERFSLILESASTNQTSMYLCASSRGEETQYFGPGTRLLVL.

CDR3 bases: TGTGCCAGCAGCTTAGTTGGGGGGTACCAGCCCCAGCATTTT. Amino acid sequence: CASSLVGGYQPQHF. The chain uses TRBV7-6 and TRBJ1-5; tentative D call: TRBD1 (5 bases). The germline CDR1 and CDR2 sequences are SGHVS and FNYEAQ. Trimming left V 1 base short and J 7 bases short, with 11 bases between. There are 14 residues in the CDR3.

V gene TRBV12-3 or TRBV12-4 combines with J gene TRBJ2-7; D is unresolved. V dropped 6 bases and J dropped 5 bases, with 11 bases sitting between them. This CDR3 has 12 amino acids. As DNA, the CDR3 is TGTGCCAGCAGACAAGGCCGGGACGAGCAGTACTTC. Amino acid sequence: CASRQGRDEQYF.

This clone was seen more than once but under ten times. V and J are TRBV7-2 and TRBJ1-5; D not resolved. The CDR3 has 14 amino acids. Germline CDR1 SGHTA, CDR2 FQGNSA. The germline V and J ends were trimmed by 5 bases and 3 bases, with 11 bases remaining between them. In DNA form, the CDR3 reads TGTGCCAGCAGCCCCCACGGGAACAATCAGCCCCAGCATTTT. It is translated as CASSPHGNNQPQHF.

The chain links TRBV19 to TRBJ1-2; D not resolved. CDR3 length: 19 residues. V lost 0 bases and J lost 0, with 20 bases in between. Per the germline V gene, CDR1 is LNHDA and CDR2 is SQIVND (reference sequence). This chain's CDR3 is CASSIEILPPTRSNYGYTF. The CDR3 nucleotides are TGTGCCAGTAGTATAGAGATCCTTCCCCCGACAAGGTCTAACTATGGCTACACCTTC.